This section outlines one T cell receptor beta chain sequence together with its context. The data are from a study of blood T cell repertoires in COVID-19. Profiling relied on immunoSEQ multiplex PCR, and the TCRdb table lists in-frame clones only, not all of them. The data show about 250,000 clones, 88% seen once. The V gene's germline CDR1 is SNHLY and CDR2 FYNNEI. The CDR3 covers 17 residues. V gave up 4 bases and J gave up 0 bases, with 18 bases separating them. This rearrangement joins TRBV2 to TRBJ1-2, with TRBD1 as a possible D gene (6 bases). Sequenced material: peripheral blood. This receptor was identified in a woman aged 25 to 39 with COVID-19, enrolled during active disease. CDR3 nucleotide sequence: TGTGCCAGCAGTGCGGGGGGCGAGACTGACGCTAACTATGGCTACACCTTC. Its translation is CASSAGGETDANYGYTF.